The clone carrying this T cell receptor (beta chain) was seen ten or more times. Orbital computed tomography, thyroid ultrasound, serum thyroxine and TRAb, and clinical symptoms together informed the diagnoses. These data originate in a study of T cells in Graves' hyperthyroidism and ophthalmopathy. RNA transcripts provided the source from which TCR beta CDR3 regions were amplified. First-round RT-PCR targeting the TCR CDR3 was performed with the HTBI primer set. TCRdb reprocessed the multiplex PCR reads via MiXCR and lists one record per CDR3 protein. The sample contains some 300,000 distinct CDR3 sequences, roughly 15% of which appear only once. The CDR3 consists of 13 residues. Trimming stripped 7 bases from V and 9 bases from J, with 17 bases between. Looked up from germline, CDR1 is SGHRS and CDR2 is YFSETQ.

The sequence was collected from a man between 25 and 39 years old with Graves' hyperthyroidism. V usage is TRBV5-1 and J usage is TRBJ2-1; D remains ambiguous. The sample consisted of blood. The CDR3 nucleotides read TGCGCCAGCGGTGCCCAACCCAATGCTGAGCAGTTCTTC. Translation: CASGAQPNAEQFF.